Shown below are 30 T cell receptor beta chains from a single sample sequenced in a study of blood T cell repertoires in COVID-19. This table comes from immunoSEQ multiplex PCR, and its TCRdb copy is limited to in-frame clones, with some not included. The table has approximately 250,000 clones, approximately 90% seen once; the top ten hold around 2.8%. The sample was PBMCs or T cells enriched from blood (not recorded which). The receptor set was obtained from a man aged 35 to 55 who had been exposed to COVID-19.

The chain uses TRBV7-3 and TRBJ2-2; the match to TRBD2 covers 14 bases. The CDR3 spans 19 residues. V lost 5 bases and J lost 7; bases outside the gene matches: 15. CDR1 and CDR2 (germline): SGHTA, FQGTGA. CDR3 protein: CASSPGTSGRRKRGGELFF. The CDR3 DNA sequence: TGTGCCAGCAGCCCGGGGACTAGCGGGAGAAGAAAAAGGGGCGGGGAGCTGTTTTTT.

Regarding this clone: A read error may account for a junction end that differs from germline. The chain links TRBV5-3 to TRBJ2-2; 10 positions agree with TRBD2. TRBV5-3 is assigned to the ORF class and has an uncertain function. CDR3 length: 16 residues. As DNA, the CDR3 is TGTGCCAGAAGGGACCCGGGACTAGCGAGACACCGGGGAGCTGTTTTT. Translated: CARRDPGLARHRGAVF.

The J gene is TRBJ2-1, the V gene TRBV14; possibly TRBD1 for D (6 bases). V was clipped by 3 bases and J by 10 bases, with 19 bases between them. The CDR3 spans 15 residues. CDR1 and CDR2 from the germline V gene are SGHDN and FVKESK. The CDR3 reads CASSHTPLDRREQFF. As DNA, the CDR3 is TGTGCCAGCAGCCATACCCCCCTCGACAGGCGAGAGCAGTTCTTC.

The V and J genes are TRBV7-9 and TRBJ1-2, with 7 nucleotides matching TRBD1. The trim removed 5 bases at V and 4 bases at J, leaving 7 bases unmatched. Per the germline V gene, CDR1 is SEHNR and CDR2 is FQNEAQ (reference sequence). CDR3 length equals 14 residues. The CDR3: CASSGQEGIYGYTF. The DNA of the CDR3 is TGTGCCAGCAGCGGACAGGAGGGGATCTATGGCTACACCTTC.

This sequence joins TRBV7-9 and TRBJ2-1; 13 bases are shared with TRBD2. This CDR3 spans 15 amino acids. Trimming at V came to 5 bases and at J to 9 bases, leaving 7 bases not matched to a gene. The germline CDR1 and CDR2 sequences are SEHNR and FQNEAQ (reference sequence). CDR3 sequence reads: CASSRTSGRFSEQFF. The CDR3 DNA reads as TGTGCCAGCAGCAGGACTAGCGGGAGATTCAGTGAGCAGTTCTTC.

J is TRBJ1-5 and V is TRBV24-1, with TRBD1 matching over 8 bases. Germline assignment: CDR1 KGHDR and CDR2 SFDVKD. V shed 4 bases, J shed 0 bases, and the junction held 4 bases outside the gene matches. This CDR3 has 16 amino acids. DNA of the CDR3: TGTGCCACCAGTGAGGGGGGGACAGGTAGCAATCAGCCCCAGCATTTT. It encodes CATSEGGTGSNQPQHF.

This clone appeared a single time. This rearrangement joins TRBV11-3 to TRBJ2-1, with TRBD2 identical over 11 bases. Unmatched junction bases numbered 7, after V lost 5 bases and J lost 1 base. The CDR3 runs 17 residues. The germline V gene encodes CDR1 SGHNT and CDR2 YENEEA. The CDR3 DNA follows: TGTGCCAGCAGCCCTCCGAGGACTAGCGGGTCCTACAATGAGCAGTTCTTC. Protein product: CASSPPRTSGSYNEQFF.

The rearrangement joins TRBV19 to TRBJ2-1; 9 nucleotides agree with TRBD1. This CDR3 has 20 amino acids. CDR1 and CDR2 (germline): LNHDA, SQIVND (reference sequence). After removal of 3 bases from V and 4 bases from J, the junction contained 19 bases not matched to a gene. The CDR3 sequence is CASSMSNRDREVFSYNEQFF. In DNA, the CDR3 is TGTGCCAGTAGTATGTCTAACCGGGACAGGGAGGTGTTTTCGTACAATGAGCAGTTCTTC.

The chain carries TRBV10-3 and TRBJ1-2; D not certain. This CDR3 comprises 15 residues. Between the trimmed V and J ends, which lost 0 bases and 2 bases, there was a span of 10 bases. The germline V gene encodes CDR1 ENHRY and CDR2 SYGVKD. CDR3 nucleotide sequence: TGTGCCATCAGTGAGTCGAAAGACACAAACTATGGCTACACCTTC. Translation: CAISESKDTNYGYTF.

The chain employs TRBV27 and TRBJ2-7; possible D gene TRBD1, 7 bases. Germline-derived CDR1 and CDR2 are MNHEY and SMNVEV (reference sequence). The CDR3 sequence is 14 residues long. V gave up 3 bases and J gave up 5 bases, with 14 bases separating them. CDR3 sequence (DNA): TGTGCCAGCAGTTTTCTCCAGGGGGGACACGAGCAGTACTTC. This codes for CASSFLQGGHEQYF.

The CDR3 sequence: CASSTRTGHYTF. The DNA of the CDR3 is TGTGCCAGCAGCACCCGGACAGGGCACTACACCTTC. The chain employs TRBV7-9 and TRBJ1-2, with 8 positions matching TRBD1. The CDR3 loop spans 12 amino acids. V lost 5 bases, J lost 10 bases, and 6 bases stayed unmatched. In germline, CDR1 is SEHNR, CDR2 FQNEAQ (reference sequence).

This rearrangement joins TRBV5-1 to TRBJ2-1, with 10 bases aligning to TRBD2. V shed 0 bases and J 6 bases; nucleotides not matched to a gene: 6. The CDR3 has 16 amino acids. Germline CDR1 reads SGHRS; CDR2 reads YFSETQ. The CDR3 DNA sequence: TGCGCCAGCAGCTTGGAAATGCTAGCGGGAGCCAATGAGCAGTTCTTC. This gives the protein CASSLEMLAGANEQFF.

The V gene is TRBV3-1 (or the pseudogene TRBV3-2), the J gene TRBJ1-6, with 7 bases matching TRBD1. With V trimmed by 2 bases and J by 3 bases, 1 base remained unmatched. The CDR3 sequence is 15 residues long. The germline V gene encodes CDR1 LGHDT and CDR2 YNNKEL (reference sequence). CDR3 residues: CASSQTGVYNSPLHF. In DNA form, the CDR3 reads TGTGCCAGCAGCCAAACAGGGGTCTATAATTCACCCCTCCACTTT.

The V call is TRBV7-9, the J call TRBJ2-3, with TRBD2 matching 12 bases. The CDR3 runs 18 residues. J gave up 1 base and V 4 bases, and 9 bases lay outside the gene matches. Per the germline V gene, CDR1 is SEHNR and CDR2 is FQNEAQ (reference sequence). The CDR3 DNA is TGTGCCAGCAGCTCACTCATGCGGACTAGCGGGGGCACAGATACGCAGTATTTT. Its translation: CASSSLMRTSGGTDTQYF.

The J gene is TRBJ2-2, the V gene TRBV7-9, with a tentative D call TRBD1 (6 bases). Per germline, CDR1 SEHNR and CDR2 FQNEAQ (reference sequence). V was shortened by 6 bases and J by 2 bases, with 19 bases between the two germline ends. The CDR3 totals 17 residues. In DNA form, the CDR3 reads TGTGCCAGCAGAGTTACAGGGAAGGGGACAAACACCGGGGAGCTGTTTTTT. Amino acid sequence: CASRVTGKGTNTGELFF.

In DNA, the CDR3 is TGTGCCAGCAGTGAAGGAGGCAAGACTAGCTATGGCTACACCTTC. Its protein product is CASSEGGKTSYGYTF. V usage is TRBV25-1 and J usage is TRBJ1-2; D not resolved. The CDR3 is 15 amino acids. CDR1 is MGHDK and CDR2 is SYGVNS in the germline V gene. Trimming took off 2 bases at V and 4 bases at J, with 14 bases between the two ends.

The V gene is TRBV28, the J gene TRBJ1-5; D possibly corresponds to TRBD1 (5 bases). CDR1 is MDHEN and CDR2 is SYDVKM in the germline V gene. V was trimmed by 10 bases and J by 0 bases, leaving 7 bases between them. This CDR3 is 12 amino acids long. The CDR3 loop is CATTDSNQPQHF. Here the CDR3 DNA reads TGTGCCACGACAGATAGCAATCAGCCCCAGCATTTT.

The rearrangement joins TRBV6-2 or TRBV6-3 to TRBJ1-1, with TRBD1 identical over 7 bases. J was trimmed by 7 bases and V by 2 bases; bases with no gene match: 7. The CDR3 totals 14 residues. From germline, CDR1 is MNHEY and CDR2 SVGEGT. In DNA, the CDR3 is TGTGCCAGCAGTTACCACAGGGGAGGCGATGAAGCTTTCTTT. This encodes CASSYHRGGDEAFF.

CDR3: CASSLGASYEQYF. The CDR3 DNA sequence: TGCGCCAGCAGCTTAGGGGCCTCTTACGAGCAGTACTTC. The chain joins TRBV5-1 to TRBJ2-7, with D perhaps matching TRBD1 (5 bases). Deletions cut 2 bases from V and 4 bases from J, with 10 bases between. Germline V CDR1 and CDR2: SGHRS, YFSETQ. The CDR3 extends over 13 amino acids.

The chain employs TRBV3-1 (or the pseudogene TRBV3-2) and TRBJ2-7, with 7 bases fitting TRBD2. J was trimmed by 6 bases and V by 4 bases; bases with no gene match: 9. This CDR3 is built from 14 residues. Germline V gene lookup returns CDR1 LGHDT and CDR2 YNNKEL (reference sequence). The DNA of the CDR3 is TGTGCCAGCAGCCTTGCGGGAGAGGGCCGCGAGCAGTACTTC. It codes for CASSLAGEGREQYF.

This clone was detected once. This sequence joins TRBV15 and TRBJ2-3; D not certain. The CDR3 has 14 residues. The germline V gene encodes CDR1 LNHNV and CDR2 YYDKDF (reference sequence). Trimming stripped 5 bases from V and 10 bases from J, with 19 bases between. DNA for the CDR3: TGTGCCACCAGCGGCCTCAGCCCACAGAAGGCGCAGTATTTT. Translated, it gives CATSGLSPQKAQYF.

The CDR3 nucleotides read TGTGCCAGCAGTTTATTAGGGGGACAGGCAATGGACAATGAGCAGTTCTTC. Protein product: CASSLLGGQAMDNEQFF. The rearrangement uses TRBV28 and TRBJ2-1, with TRBD1 matching 8 bases. V shed 1 base, J shed 5 bases, and the junction held 10 bases outside the gene matches. This CDR3 contains 17 residues. Germline-derived CDR1 and CDR2 are MDHEN and SYDVKM.

CDR3 sequence reads: CASSILAGGTDTQYF. CDR3 coding DNA: TGTGCCAGTAGTATCCTAGCGGGAGGCACAGATACGCAGTATTTT. The V gene is TRBV19, the J gene TRBJ2-3; 10 bases match TRBD2. Germline V gene sequence: CDR1 LNHDA, CDR2 SQIVND (reference sequence). V shed 3 bases, J shed 1 base, and the junction held 1 base outside the gene matches. There are 15 residues in the CDR3.

This rearrangement joins TRBV24-1 to TRBJ2-2, with 10 positions matching TRBD2. The CDR3 length is 18 residues. The V and J ends lost 0 bases and 3 bases, in that order; junction bases with no gene match: 6. Looked up from germline, CDR1 is KGHDR and CDR2 is SFDVKD. In nucleotides, the CDR3 is TGTGCCACCAGTGATTTGGCGCTAGCGGGAGATCACACCGGGGAGCTGTTTTTT. It is translated as CATSDLALAGDHTGELFF.

This sequence joins TRBV5-1 and TRBJ1-4; 8 positions match TRBD1. Per germline, CDR1 SGHRS and CDR2 YFSETQ. V shed 4 bases and J 8 bases; nucleotides not matched to a gene: 10. This CDR3 spans 15 amino acids. CDR3 in amino acids: CASSIGTGRAEKLFF. CDR3 nucleotides: TGCGCCAGCAGCATCGGGACAGGAAGAGCGGAAAAACTGTTTTTT.

The gene calls are TRBV19 and TRBJ1-1, with 8 bases that match TRBD1. This CDR3 is built from 13 residues. Germline loops: CDR1 LNHDA, CDR2 SQIVND (reference sequence). V shed 6 bases and J 1 base; nucleotides not matched to a gene: 1. CDR3 sequence (DNA): TGTGCCAGTAGGGACAGGGAGAACACTGAAGCTTTCTTT. Translating gives CASRDRENTEAFF.

The V call is TRBV29-1, the J call TRBJ2-3; D remains ambiguous. Germline-derived CDR1 and CDR2 are SQVTM and ANQGSEA. CDR3 length: 11 residues. V lost 8 bases and J 6 bases, leaving 12 bases between the germline ends. CDR3 amino acids: CSPTREDTQYF. CDR3 in DNA: TGCAGCCCCACCCGTGAGGATACGCAGTATTTT.

V gene TRBV30 combines with J gene TRBJ1-1; D not certain. Trimming shortened V by 4 bases and J by 4 bases, and 7 bases separated the two germline ends. Germline CDR1 and CDR2: GTSNPN and SVGIG (reference sequence). The CDR3 spans 11 residues. The CDR3: CAWTAATEAFF. CDR3 nucleotides: TGTGCCTGGACCGCGGCCACTGAAGCTTTCTTT.

The chain recombines TRBV15 with TRBJ1-2; a weak D match, TRBD1 (5 bases). Germline V CDR1 and CDR2: LNHNV, YYDKDF (reference sequence). The CDR3 has 12 amino acids. Trimming took 0 bases from V and 7 from J, leaving 6 bases between them. CDR3 residues: CATSRDRVGYTF. The CDR3 DNA reads as TGTGCCACCAGCAGAGACAGGGTTGGCTACACCTTC. Full variable domain (rest looked up from reference TRBV15 and TRBJ1-2): DAMVIQNPRYQVTQFGKPVTLSCSQTLNHNVMYWYQQKSSQAPKLLFHYYDKDFNNEADTPDNFQSRRPNTSFCFLDIRSPGLGDTAMYLCATSRDRVGYTFGSGTRLTVV.

The V gene is TRBV11-2, the J gene TRBJ1-1; no definite D call. This CDR3 is 14 amino acids long. V gave up 1 base and J gave up 7 bases, with 13 bases separating them. Germline V gene lookup returns CDR1 SGHAT and CDR2 FQNNGV. The CDR3 nucleotides are TGTGCCAGCAGCTTAGGCCTCAGTATAAATGAAGCTTTCTTT. It codes for CASSLGLSINEAFF.